What follows describes a single TCR beta chain. Some clones are missing from TCRdb's copy, which holds only in-frame ones; the method was immunoSEQ multiplex PCR. In the table there are around 220,000 clones, about 94% of which are singletons. Trimming pared 2 bases from V and 9 bases from J, leaving 17 bases between. Germline assignment: CDR1 LGHDT and CDR2 YNNKEL (reference sequence). This CDR3 is built from 15 residues. The entry originates in a study of T cell responses to AZD1222 COVID-19 vaccine. The receptor comes from an adult who received the MenACWY meningococcal vaccine as a control. Source: peripheral blood, taken 28 days after the second dose of the MenACWY control vaccine. The rearrangement links TRBV3-1 (or the pseudogene TRBV3-2) to TRBJ2-1; weak D call: TRBD2 (5 bases). CDR3 in DNA: TGTGCCAGCAGCCAATGGGTAGCTGGGCGGGTTGAGCAGTTCTTC. Its protein product is CASSQWVAGRVEQFF.